This is a list of T cell receptor beta chains from one sample in a study of cytomegalovirus exposure and HLA in healthy donors. Some clones are missing from TCRdb's copy, which holds only in-frame ones; the method was immunoSEQ multiplex PCR. This sample has about 120,000 clones, with around 62% found just once. Sequenced input: PBMCs. These receptors originate from a woman in her thirties or forties in good health and CMV-seropositive. Each CDR3 is given with its conserved first and last residue. The D gene is left open where the match is weak. The size entry is marked missing in some rows and otherwise reads once, few, many or a size class.

TRBJ1-1	TRBV28	-	-	TGTGCCAGCAGTTCACCTTTGACAGTGTTGAACACTGAAGCTTTCTTT	CASSSPLTVLNTEAFF
TRBJ2-1	TRBV9	TRBD2	-	TGTGCCAGCAGCGTAGGACTAGCGGGAGGGCCCTTGGATGAGCAGTTCTTC	CASSVGLAGGPLDEQFF
TRBJ1-5	TRBV28	TRBD1	-	TGTGCCAGCAGTCCTACCGGGACAGGGATGGGGCCCCAGCATTTT	CASSPTGTGMGPQHF
TRBJ2-7	TRBV14	TRBD1	-	TGTGCCAGCAGCCCCCGGACAGGGAACCCCGAGCAGTACTTC	CASSPRTGNPEQYF
TRBJ1-4	TRBV18	TRBD1	-	TGTGCCAGCTCACCAAGAGGACAGGGGCAAACTAATGAAAAACTGTTTTTT	CASSPRGQGQTNEKLFF
TRBJ2-3	TRBV19	TRBD2	-	TGTGCCAGTAGTATTGCGAGCGGGAGGAGTACAGATACGCAGTATTTT	CASSIASGRSTDTQYF
TRBJ1-1	TRBV2	TRBD1	once	TGTGCCAGCACCCCACGACAGGGAAACACTGAAGCTTTCTTT	CASTPRQGNTEAFF
TRBJ2-5	TRBV19	TRBD1	-	TGTGCCAGTAGTGGACAGGGCGAGACCCAGTACTTC	CASSGQGETQYF
TRBJ1-5	TRBV30	-	-	TGTGCCTGGAGTGGCGGGGATAGCAATCAGCCCCAGCATTTT	CAWSGGDSNQPQHF
TRBJ2-5	TRBV5-5	-	-	TGTGCCAGCAGCTTGGATGGCGCGGGAAAAGAGACCCAGTACTTC	CASSLDGAGKETQYF
TRBJ1-1	TRBV19	TRBD1	-	TGTGCCAGTCGCCACGGGACAGAGATCATGAACACTGAAGCTTTCTTT	CASRHGTEIMNTEAFF
TRBJ2-5	TRBV18	TRBD1	-	TGTGCCAGCTCACAAAACAGGGGCAGGGAGACCCAGTACTTC	CASSQNRGRETQYF
TRBJ1-2	TRBV25-1	-	-	TGTGCCAGCAGTTTGGCGACAGAGGTAGATGGCTACACCTTC	CASSLATEVDGYTF
TRBJ2-1	TRBV13	TRBD2	-	TGTGCCAGCTCGGGACTAGCATACAATGAGCAGTTCTTC	CASSGLAYNEQFF
TRBJ2-2	TRBV9	TRBD2	-	TGTGCCAGCAGGACTAGCGGGAGAACCGGGGAGCTGTTTTTT	CASRTSGRTGELFF
TRBJ2-7	TRBV5-1	-	-	TGCGCCAGCAGAGAGGGAGGCGAGCAGTACTTC	CASREGGEQYF
TRBJ2-1	TRBV15	TRBD2	-	TGTGCCACCAGTATAAACAGCCAAAGCGGGAGTTACAATGAGCAGTTCTTC	CATSINSQSGSYNEQFF
TRBJ2-7	TRBV6-5	TRBD2	-	TGTGCCAGCAGTAACTCACAGCGGGACTCCTACGAGCAGTACTTC	CASSNSQRDSYEQYF
TRBJ2-6	TRBV4-3	TRBD1	-	TGCGCCAGCAGCCAAGTGGGACAGGGCTCTGGGGCCAACGTCCTGACTTTC	CASSQVGQGSGANVLTF
TRBJ2-3	TRBV7-2	TRBD2	once	TGTGCCAGCAGCTTTACACCGGGAGGAGCGCAGTATTTT	CASSFTPGGAQYF
TRBJ2-5	TRBV5-4	-	-	TGTGCCAGCAGCTTGTGGGGCGAGACCCAGTACTTC	CASSLWGETQYF
TRBJ1-2	TRBV27	TRBD1	few	TGTGCCAGCGGTGGCAGGGGGCTCTTTGGCTACACCTTC	CASGGRGLFGYTF
TRBJ2-5	TRBV7-2	TRBD2	-	TGTGCCAGCAGCCCGCAGACTAGCGGGAGAGAGACCCAGTACTTC	CASSPQTSGRETQYF
TRBJ1-3	TRBV7-9	-	-	TGTGCCAGCAGCTTAGTGGCAGGGCCCGGAAACACCATATATTTT	CASSLVAGPGNTIYF
TRBJ2-1	TRBV29-1	-	-	TGCAGCGTCCGCAATTCGGGCAGGGGGGTTGGTGAGCAGTTCTTC	CSVRNSGRGVGEQFF
TRBJ1-1	TRBV20-1	-	-	TGCAGCGCGGGGTGGAACACTGAAGCTTTCTTT	CSAGWNTEAFF
TRBJ1-1	TRBV4-1	-	few	TGCGCCAGCAGCCAACTGTTGAATATGGGGGGAGAAGCTTTCTTT	CASSQLLNMGGEAFF
TRBJ2-5	TRBV7-2	-	-	TGTGCCAGCAGCTTAGCCCCGACAGGCTCAGAGACCCAGTACTTC	CASSLAPTGSETQYF
TRBJ2-2	TRBV9	TRBD1	-	TGTGCCAGCAGCGTAGCGGGGGGACAGGGTGACGGGGAGCTGTTTTTT	CASSVAGGQGDGELFF